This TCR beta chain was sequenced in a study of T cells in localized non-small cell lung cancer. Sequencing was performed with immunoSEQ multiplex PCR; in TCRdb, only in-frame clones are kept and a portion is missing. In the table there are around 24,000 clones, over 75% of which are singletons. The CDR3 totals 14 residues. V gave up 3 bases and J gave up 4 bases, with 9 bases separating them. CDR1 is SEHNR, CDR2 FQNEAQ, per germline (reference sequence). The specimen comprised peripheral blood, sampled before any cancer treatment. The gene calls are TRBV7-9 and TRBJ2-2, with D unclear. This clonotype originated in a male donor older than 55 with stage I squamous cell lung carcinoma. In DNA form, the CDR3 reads TGTGCCAGCAGCTTGGCATACGGCACCGGGGAGCTGTTTTTT. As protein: CASSLAYGTGELFF.